This record concerns one T cell receptor beta chain sequence. This record belongs to a study of T cell changes during pregnancy in multiple sclerosis. Clones were sequenced by immunoSEQ multiplex PCR, and TCRdb holds only the in-frame ones, with some missing. The sample lists around 80,000 clones, around 94% occurring once. V gave up 4 bases and J gave up 6 bases; unmatched junction bases: 8. The CDR3 length is 15 residues. Germline V gene data show CDR1 as SGHRS and CDR2 as YFSETQ. The sample was peripheral blood, taken in the second trimester of pregnancy. The clonotype originates from a female donor in good health, enrolled as a control in a pregnancy study. The chain employs TRBV5-1 and TRBJ1-4; 8 bases match TRBD1. The CDR3 spells CASSTIQGGHEKLFF. The CDR3 nucleotides read TGCGCCAGCAGCACGATACAGGGGGGCCATGAAAAACTGTTTTTT.